This TCR beta chain was sequenced in a study of spatial heterogeneity in lung cancer. Study-level information: Sequenced follow-up PBMC samples came a median of about two years after resection, where available. Alpha-chain sequences were detected in numbers that were consistently lower than beta-chain sequences.

This clonotype was observed at least ten times. Time point defined: blood at routine non-recurrence follow-up after resection. The sequenced material consisted of unsorted whole RNA from tumor, nontumor lung or frozen PBMC. Individual TCR cDNA molecules each bore their own unique molecular identifier. In TCRdb, the 5' RACE reads were re-called with MiXCR into one record per CDR3 protein. Of over 40,000 distinct CDR3 sequences listed, about an eighth were seen once; the top ten hold over 30%. This clonotype was obtained from a male donor with early-stage non-small cell lung cancer. The sequencing here drew on PBMCs, taken at follow-up.

CDR3 DNA sequence: TGCAGCGTCTTTGGACAGGGCGGCACTGAAGCTTTCTTT. This codes for CSVFGQGGTEAFF. This chain uses TRBV29-1 with TRBJ1-1; TRBD1 aligns across 8 bases. The trim removed 6 bases at V and 4 bases at J, leaving 7 bases unmatched. The length of the CDR3 is 13 residues. Germline CDR1 is SQVTM and CDR2 is ANQGSEA.